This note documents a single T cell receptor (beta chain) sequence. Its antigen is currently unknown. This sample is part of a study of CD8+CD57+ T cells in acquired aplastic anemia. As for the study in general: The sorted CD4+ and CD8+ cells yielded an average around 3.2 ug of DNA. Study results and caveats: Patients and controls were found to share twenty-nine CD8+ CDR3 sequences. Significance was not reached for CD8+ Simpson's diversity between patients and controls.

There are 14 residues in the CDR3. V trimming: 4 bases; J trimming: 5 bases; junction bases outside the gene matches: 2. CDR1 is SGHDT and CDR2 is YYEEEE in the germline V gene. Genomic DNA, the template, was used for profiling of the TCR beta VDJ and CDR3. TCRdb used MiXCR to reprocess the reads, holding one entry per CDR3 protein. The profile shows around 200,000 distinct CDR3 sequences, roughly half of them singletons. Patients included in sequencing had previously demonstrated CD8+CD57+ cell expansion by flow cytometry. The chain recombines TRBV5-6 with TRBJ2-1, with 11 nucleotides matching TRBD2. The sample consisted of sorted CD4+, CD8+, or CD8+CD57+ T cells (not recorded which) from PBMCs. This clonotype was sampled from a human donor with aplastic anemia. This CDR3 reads CASSVAGGHNEQFF. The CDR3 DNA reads TGTGCCAGCAGCGTAGCGGGGGGGCACAATGAGCAGTTCTTC.